This T cell receptor (beta chain) was sequenced during a study of persistence of HIV-infected CD4 T cells. A note on this clone: The antigen is undetermined.

Nonspecific anti-CD3/anti-CD28 bead stimulation represents the broad CD4+ T cell repertoire. Sorting of responding CD4+ T cells relied on upregulated CD40 ligand together with CD69. This CDR3 spans 15 amino acids. The germline gives CDR1 SGHRS, CDR2 YFSETQ. V dropped 4 bases and J dropped 0; count of bases not matched to a gene: 4. The immunoSEQ assay was version 4, run in survey mode. Here immunoSEQ multiplex PCR was the method, and the copy in TCRdb shows in-frame clones only, minus some. The sample has 40,000 to 55,000 clones, 90% seen once. The chain is built from TRBV5-1 and TRBJ2-1, with 7 positions matching TRBD1. The sequence was obtained from an adult woman with HIV who was CMV-seropositive. Sequenced material: CD4+ T cells sorted from PBMCs after approximately 20-hour stimulation, taken from a patient who received antiretroviral therapy. CDR3 nucleotides: TGCGCCAGCAGCCCCCGACAGGGCTCCTACAATGAGCAGTTCTTC. Amino acid sequence: CASSPRQGSYNEQFF. Together with reference TRBV5-1 and TRBJ2-1, the CDR3 gives the full variable domain: KAGVTQTPRYLIKTRGQQVTLSCSPISGHRSVSWYQQTPGQGLQFLFEYFSETQRNKGNFPGRFSGRQFSNSRSEMNVSTLELGDSALYLCASSPRQGSYNEQFFGPGTRLTVL.